This T cell receptor beta chain was obtained from a study of blood T cells in healthy people across ages. Findings and caveats of the study: Estimates drawn from one million T cells were deemed to understate diversity. Without sorted subsets, naive and antigen-experienced compartments could not be conclusively compared.

This clonotype was counted between two and nine times. The antigen is unknown. Primed by a sample-barcoded 5' primer and a J-beta primer mix, a second PCR proceeded for roughly 7 to 11 cycles. Every sample produced at least 2.5 million CDR3-containing paired-end reads. TCRdb recomputed calls from the 5' RACE reads with MiXCR, one row per CDR3 protein. The repertoire consists of hundreds of thousands of distinct CDR3 sequences, with approximately 53% occurring once and the leading ten covering roughly 25%. The germline CDR1 and CDR2 sequences are DFQATT and SNEGSKA (reference sequence). The CDR3 contains 14 residues. Trimming removed 6 bases from V and 4 bases from J; junction bases left unmatched: 7.

The clonotype originates from a man aged 35-49 years in good health. Sequences were obtained from blood. The gene calls are TRBV20-1 and TRBJ2-1, with 9 nucleotides matching TRBD2. CDR3 in amino acids: CSAKTSGLYNEQFF. Written as DNA, the CDR3 is TGCAGTGCGAAGACTAGCGGACTATACAATGAGCAGTTCTTC.